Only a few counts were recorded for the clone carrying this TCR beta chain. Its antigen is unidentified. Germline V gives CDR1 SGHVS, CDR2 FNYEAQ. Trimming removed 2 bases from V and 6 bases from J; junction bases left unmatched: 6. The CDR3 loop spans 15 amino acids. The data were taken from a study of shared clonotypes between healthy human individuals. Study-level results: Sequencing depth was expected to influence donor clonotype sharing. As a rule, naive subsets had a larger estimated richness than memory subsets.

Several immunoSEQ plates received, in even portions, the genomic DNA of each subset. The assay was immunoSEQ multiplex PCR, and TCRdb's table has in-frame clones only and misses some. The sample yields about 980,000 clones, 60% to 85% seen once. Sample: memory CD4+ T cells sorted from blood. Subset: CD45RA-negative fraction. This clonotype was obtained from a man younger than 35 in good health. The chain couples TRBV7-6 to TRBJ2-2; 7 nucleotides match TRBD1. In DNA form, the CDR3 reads TGTGCCAGCAGCTTAAAGGGGGCAGGGTCCGGGGAGCTGTTTTTT. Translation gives CASSLKGAGSGELFF.